A single T cell receptor beta chain is shown here with its context. Its specificity is unknown. The sample is drawn from a study of cytomegalovirus exposure and HLA in healthy donors. Study-wide results and caveats: Later analysis demonstrated an association between a missense DCLRE1C variant and TCR beta V- and J-gene trimming. Reports indicate that TCR beta sequences accurately predicted the HLA-A and HLA-B alleles of most subjects. In vitro work confirmed that a few CMV-associated chains recognize CMV antigens.

Looked up from germline, CDR1 is MNHEY and CDR2 is SVGAGI. The CDR3 is 13 residues long. Trimming shortened V by 2 bases and J by 2 bases, and 7 bases separated the two germline ends. Amplification used 60 Vbeta primers and 13 Jbeta primers. The assay was immunoSEQ multiplex PCR, and TCRdb's table has in-frame clones only and misses some. This repertoire includes about 64,000 clones. This receptor was identified in a woman under 30 in good health and CMV-seronegative. The sequenced material came from PBMCs. The chain has TRBV6-5 and TRBJ2-7, with D tentatively TRBD1 (5 bases). The CDR3 bases are TGTGCCAGCAGTTACGGGGCCCCCTACGAGCAGTACTTC. Translation gives CASSYGAPYEQYF.